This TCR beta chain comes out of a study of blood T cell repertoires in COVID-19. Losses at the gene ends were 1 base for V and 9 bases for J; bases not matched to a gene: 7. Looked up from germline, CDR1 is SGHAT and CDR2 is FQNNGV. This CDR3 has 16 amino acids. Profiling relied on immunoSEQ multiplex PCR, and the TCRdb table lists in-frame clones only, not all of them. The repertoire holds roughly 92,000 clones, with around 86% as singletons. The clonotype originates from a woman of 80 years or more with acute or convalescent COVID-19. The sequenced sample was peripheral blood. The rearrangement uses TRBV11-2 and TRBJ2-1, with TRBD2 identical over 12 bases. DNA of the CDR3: TGTGCCAGCAGCTTAGGCCGGACTAGCGGGAAGGGTGAGCAGTTCTTC. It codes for CASSLGRTSGKGEQFF.